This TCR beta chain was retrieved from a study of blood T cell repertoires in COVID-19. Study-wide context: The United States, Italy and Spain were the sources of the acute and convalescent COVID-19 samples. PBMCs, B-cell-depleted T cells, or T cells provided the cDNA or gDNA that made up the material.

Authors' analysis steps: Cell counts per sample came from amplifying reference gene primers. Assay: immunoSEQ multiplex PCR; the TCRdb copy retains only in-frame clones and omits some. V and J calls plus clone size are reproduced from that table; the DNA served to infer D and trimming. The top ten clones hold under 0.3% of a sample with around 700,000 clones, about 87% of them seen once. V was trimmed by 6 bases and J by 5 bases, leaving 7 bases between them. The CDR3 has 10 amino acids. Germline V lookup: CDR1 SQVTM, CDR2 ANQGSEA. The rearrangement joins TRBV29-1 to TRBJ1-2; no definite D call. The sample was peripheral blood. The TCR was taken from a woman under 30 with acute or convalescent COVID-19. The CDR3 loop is CSVFQYGYTF. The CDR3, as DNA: TGCAGCGTCTTCCAGTATGGCTACACCTTC.